Shown below are 6 T cell receptor beta chains from a single sample sequenced in a study of identifying expanded T cells in peripheral blood (dated by TCRdb to the late 2010s). Libraries were constructed by the immunoSEQ multiplex PCR assay. As stored in TCRdb, this immuneACCESS dataset retains in-frame rearrangements with V and J assigned. A fraction of the clones does not appear; measured against another copy, unresolved V genes explain less than half of the discrepancy, and the remainder lacks a known reason. The sample table holds around 91,000 clones, of which around 88% were seen once. The top ten constitute around 3.6% of the sample. The source material was blood. These receptor sequences come from a person aged 18 to 75 in good health.

The chain joins TRBV20-1 to TRBJ1-5; D ambiguous. Deletions cut 6 bases from V and 6 bases from J, with 9 bases between. The CDR3 has 11 residues. The V gene's germline CDR1 is DFQATT and CDR2 SNEGSKA (reference sequence). Here the CDR3 reads CSAPRIQPQHF. The CDR3 DNA is TGCAGTGCCCCCCGCATTCAGCCCCAGCATTTT.

This sequence joins TRBV9 and TRBJ2-3, with D possibly TRBD1 on 6 matching bases. The CDR3 is 19 amino acids. V shed 2 bases and J shed 6 bases, with 28 bases lying between them. Germline V gene lookup returns CDR1 SGDLS and CDR2 YYNGEE. CDR3: CASSVRQGLKFPPVDTQYF. The CDR3 DNA reads as TGTGCCAGCAGCGTGCGGCAGGGGTTGAAGTTTCCTCCAGTCGATACGCAGTATTTT.

This rearrangement joins TRBV19 to TRBJ1-1, with a possible D match to TRBD1 (5 bases). Looked up from germline, CDR1 is LNHDA and CDR2 is SQIVND (reference sequence). Trimming removed 6 bases at V and 0 bases at J, with 14 bases between. The CDR3 length is 15 residues. The CDR3 protein is CASSSGRVMNTEAFF. Written as DNA, the CDR3 is TGTGCCAGTAGCTCGGGACGGGTCATGAACACTGAAGCTTTCTTT.

This sequence joins TRBV29-1 and TRBJ1-1; no clear D. Germline V CDR1 and CDR2: SQVTM, ANQGSEA. This CDR3 contains 14 residues. The V end lost 2 bases, the J end lost 1 base, and 11 bases lay between the germline ends. The CDR3 region is CSVELTVKNTEAFF. The CDR3 coding sequence is TGCAGCGTTGAACTGACGGTAAAGAACACTGAAGCTTTCTTT.

This clone has a handful of counts. This chain joins TRBV29-1 and TRBJ2-5; D is unclear. CDR3 length: 14 amino acids. Germline assignment: CDR1 SQVTM and CDR2 ANQGSEA. V lost 3 bases, J lost 1 base, and 12 bases lay in between. The DNA of the CDR3 is TGCAGCGTTGAGGTTGGTCGGGTCCAAGAGACCCAGTACTTC. The encoded protein is CSVEVGRVQETQYF.

The J gene is TRBJ2-1, the V gene TRBV7-2; the D gene is possibly TRBD2 (7 bases). The CDR3 loop spans 14 amino acids. Germline V gene lookup returns CDR1 SGHTA and CDR2 FQGNSA. The germline V and J ends were trimmed by 5 bases and 7 bases, with 15 bases remaining between them. The CDR3 loop is CASSPRGAGNEQFF. The DNA for the CDR3 is TGTGCCAGCAGCCCTCGGGGGGCCGGGAATGAGCAGTTCTTC.